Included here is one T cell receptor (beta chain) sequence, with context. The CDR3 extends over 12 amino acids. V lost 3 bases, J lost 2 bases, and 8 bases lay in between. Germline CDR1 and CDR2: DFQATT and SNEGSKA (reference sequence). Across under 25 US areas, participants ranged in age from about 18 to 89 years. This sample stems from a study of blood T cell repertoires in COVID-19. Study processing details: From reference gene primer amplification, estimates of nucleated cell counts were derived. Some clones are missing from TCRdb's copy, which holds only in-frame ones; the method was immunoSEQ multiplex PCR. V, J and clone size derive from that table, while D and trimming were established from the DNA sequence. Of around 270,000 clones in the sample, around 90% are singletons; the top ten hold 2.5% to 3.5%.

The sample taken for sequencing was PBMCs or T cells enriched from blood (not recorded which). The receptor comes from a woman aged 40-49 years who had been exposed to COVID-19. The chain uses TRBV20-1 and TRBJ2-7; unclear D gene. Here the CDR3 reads CSASLTPYEQYF. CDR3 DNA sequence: TGCAGTGCTAGTTTGACACCCTACGAGCAGTACTTC.